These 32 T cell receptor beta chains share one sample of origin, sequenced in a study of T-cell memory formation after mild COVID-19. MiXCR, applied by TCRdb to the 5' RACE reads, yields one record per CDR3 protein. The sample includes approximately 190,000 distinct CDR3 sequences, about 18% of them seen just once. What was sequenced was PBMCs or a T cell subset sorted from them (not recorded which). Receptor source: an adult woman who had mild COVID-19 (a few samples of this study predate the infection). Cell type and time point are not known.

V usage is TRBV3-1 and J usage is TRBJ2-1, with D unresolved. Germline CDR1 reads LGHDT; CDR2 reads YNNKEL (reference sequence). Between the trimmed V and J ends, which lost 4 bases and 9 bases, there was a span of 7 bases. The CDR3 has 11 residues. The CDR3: CASSLLGEQFF. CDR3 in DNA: TGTGCCAGCAGCCTACTGGGTGAGCAGTTCTTC.

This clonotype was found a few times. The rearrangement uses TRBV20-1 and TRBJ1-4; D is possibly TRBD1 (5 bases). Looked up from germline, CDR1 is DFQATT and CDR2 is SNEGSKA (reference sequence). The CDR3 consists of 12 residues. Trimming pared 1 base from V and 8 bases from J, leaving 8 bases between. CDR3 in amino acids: CSARGGEEKLFF. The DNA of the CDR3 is TGCAGTGCTAGAGGGGGGGAGGAAAAACTGTTTTTT.

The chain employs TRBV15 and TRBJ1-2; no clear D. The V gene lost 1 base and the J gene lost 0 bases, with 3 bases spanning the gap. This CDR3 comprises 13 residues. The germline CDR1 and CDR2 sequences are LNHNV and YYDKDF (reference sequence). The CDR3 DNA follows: TGTGCCACCAGCAGAGGATCTAACTATGGCTACACCTTC. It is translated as CATSRGSNYGYTF.

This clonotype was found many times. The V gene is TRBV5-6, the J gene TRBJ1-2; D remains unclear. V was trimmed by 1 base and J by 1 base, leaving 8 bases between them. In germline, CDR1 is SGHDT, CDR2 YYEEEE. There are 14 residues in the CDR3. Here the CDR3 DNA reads TGTGCCAGCAGCTTGACGGGGAGTAACTATGGCTACACCTTC. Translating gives CASSLTGSNYGYTF.

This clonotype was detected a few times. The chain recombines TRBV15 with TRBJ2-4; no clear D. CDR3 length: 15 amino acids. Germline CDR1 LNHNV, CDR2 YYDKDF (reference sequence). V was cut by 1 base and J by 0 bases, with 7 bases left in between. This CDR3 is CATSRGGLAKNIQYF. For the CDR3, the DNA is TGTGCCACCAGCAGAGGAGGCTTAGCCAAAAACATTCAGTACTTC. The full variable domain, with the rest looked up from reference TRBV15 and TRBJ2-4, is DAMVIQNPRYQVTQFGKPVTLSCSQTLNHNVMYWYQQKSSQAPKLLFHYYDKDFNNEADTPDNFQSRRPNTSFCFLDIRSPGLGDTAMYLCATSRGGLAKNIQYFGAGTRLSVL.

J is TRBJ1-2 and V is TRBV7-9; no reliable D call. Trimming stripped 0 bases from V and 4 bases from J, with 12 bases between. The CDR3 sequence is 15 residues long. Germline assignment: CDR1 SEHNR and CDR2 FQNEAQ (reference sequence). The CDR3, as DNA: TGTGCCAGCAGCTTAGCTGAGTTAAAAGGCTATGGCTACACCTTC. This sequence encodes CASSLAELKGYGYTF.

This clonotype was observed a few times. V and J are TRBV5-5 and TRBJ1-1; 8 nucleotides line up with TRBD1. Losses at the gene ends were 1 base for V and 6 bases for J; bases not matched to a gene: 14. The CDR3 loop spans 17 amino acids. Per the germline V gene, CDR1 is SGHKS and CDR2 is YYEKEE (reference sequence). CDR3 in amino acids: CASSLIFFGRGLAEAFF. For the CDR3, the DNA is TGTGCCAGCAGCTTGATATTTTTTGGCAGGGGGCTGGCTGAAGCTTTCTTT. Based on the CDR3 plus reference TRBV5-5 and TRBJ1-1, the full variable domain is DAGVTQSPTHLIKTRGQQVTLRCSPISGHKSVSWYQQVLGQGPQFIFQYYEKEERGRGNFPDRFSARQFPNYSSELNVNALLLGDSALYLCASSLIFFGRGLAEAFFGQGTRLTVV.

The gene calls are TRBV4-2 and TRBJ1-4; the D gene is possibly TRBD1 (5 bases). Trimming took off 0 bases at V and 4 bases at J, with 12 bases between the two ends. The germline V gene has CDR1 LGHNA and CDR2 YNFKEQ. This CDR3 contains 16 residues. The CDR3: CASSQDWGRINEKLFF. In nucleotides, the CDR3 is TGTGCCAGCAGCCAAGACTGGGGGAGGATTAATGAAAAACTGTTTTTT.

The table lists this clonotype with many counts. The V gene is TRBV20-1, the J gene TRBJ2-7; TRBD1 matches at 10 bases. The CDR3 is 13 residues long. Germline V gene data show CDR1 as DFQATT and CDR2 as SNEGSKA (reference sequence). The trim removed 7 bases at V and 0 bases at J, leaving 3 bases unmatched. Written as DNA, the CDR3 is TGCAGTGTTGGACAGGGGGTCTCCTACGAGCAGTACTTC. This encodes CSVGQGVSYEQYF.

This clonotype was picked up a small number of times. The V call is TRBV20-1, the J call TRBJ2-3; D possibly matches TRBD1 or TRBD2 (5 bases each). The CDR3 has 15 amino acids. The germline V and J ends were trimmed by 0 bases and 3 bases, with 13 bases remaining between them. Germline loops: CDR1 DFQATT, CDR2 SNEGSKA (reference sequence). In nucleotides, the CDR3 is TGCAGTGCTAGAGATCCTCGGGGCCGAACAGATACGCAGTATTTT. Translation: CSARDPRGRTDTQYF.

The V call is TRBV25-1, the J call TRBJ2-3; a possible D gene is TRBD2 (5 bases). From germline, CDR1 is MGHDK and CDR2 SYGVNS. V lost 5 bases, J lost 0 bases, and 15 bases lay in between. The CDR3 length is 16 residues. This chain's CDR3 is CASSPDYITSTDTQYF. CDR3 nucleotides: TGTGCCAGCAGTCCTGACTACATTACTAGCACAGATACGCAGTATTTT.

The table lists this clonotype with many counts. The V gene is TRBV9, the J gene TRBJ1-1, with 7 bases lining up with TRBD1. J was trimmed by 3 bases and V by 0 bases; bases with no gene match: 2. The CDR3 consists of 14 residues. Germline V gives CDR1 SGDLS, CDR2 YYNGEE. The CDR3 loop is CASSVEGQDTEAFF. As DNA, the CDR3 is TGTGCCAGCAGCGTAGAAGGACAGGACACTGAAGCTTTCTTT.

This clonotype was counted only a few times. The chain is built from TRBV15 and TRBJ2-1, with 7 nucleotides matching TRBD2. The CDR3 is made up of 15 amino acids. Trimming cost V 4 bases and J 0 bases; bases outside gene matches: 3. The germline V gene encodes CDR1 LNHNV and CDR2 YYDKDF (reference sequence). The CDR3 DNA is TGTGCCACCAGCATTAGCGGGTTCTCCTACAATGAGCAGTTCTTC. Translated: CATSISGFSYNEQFF.

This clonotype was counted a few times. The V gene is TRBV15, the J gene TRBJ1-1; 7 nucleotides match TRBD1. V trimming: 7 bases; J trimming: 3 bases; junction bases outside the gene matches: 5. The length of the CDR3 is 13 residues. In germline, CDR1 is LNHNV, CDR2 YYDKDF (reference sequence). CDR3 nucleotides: TGTGCCACCACGACAGGGTATGACACTGAAGCTTTCTTT. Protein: CATTTGYDTEAFF. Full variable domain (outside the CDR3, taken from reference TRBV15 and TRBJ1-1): DAMVIQNPRYQVTQFGKPVTLSCSQTLNHNVMYWYQQKSSQAPKLLFHYYDKDFNNEADTPDNFQSRRPNTSFCFLDIRSPGLGDTAMYLCATTTGYDTEAFFGQGTRLTVV.

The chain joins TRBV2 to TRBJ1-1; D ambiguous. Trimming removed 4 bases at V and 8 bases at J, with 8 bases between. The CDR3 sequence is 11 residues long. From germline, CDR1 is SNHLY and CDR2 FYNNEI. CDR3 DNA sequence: TGTGCCAGCAGTGCCGGGAGAGAAGCTTTCTTT. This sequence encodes CASSAGREAFF.

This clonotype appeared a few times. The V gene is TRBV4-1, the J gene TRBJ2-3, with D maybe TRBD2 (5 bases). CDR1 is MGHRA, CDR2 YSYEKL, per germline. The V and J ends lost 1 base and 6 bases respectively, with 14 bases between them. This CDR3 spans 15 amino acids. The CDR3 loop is CASSQGGLAPDTQYF. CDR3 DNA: TGCGCCAGCAGCCAAGGCGGGCTCGCTCCGGATACGCAGTATTTT.

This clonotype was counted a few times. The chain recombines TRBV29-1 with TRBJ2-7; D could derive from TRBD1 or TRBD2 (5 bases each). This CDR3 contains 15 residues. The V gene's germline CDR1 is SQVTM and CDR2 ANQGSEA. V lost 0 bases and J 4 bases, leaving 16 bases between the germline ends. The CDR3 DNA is TGCAGCGTTGAAGATCGAGGCTCGGGACGGTACGAGCAGTACTTC. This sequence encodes CSVEDRGSGRYEQYF.

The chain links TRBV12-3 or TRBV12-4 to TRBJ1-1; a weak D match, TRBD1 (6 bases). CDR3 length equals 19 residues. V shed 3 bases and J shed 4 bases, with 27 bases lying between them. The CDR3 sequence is CASSLTRGQLLIGSTEAFF. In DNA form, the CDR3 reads TGTGCCAGCAGTTTGACCCGTGGACAGCTCCTAATTGGGAGCACTGAAGCTTTCTTT.

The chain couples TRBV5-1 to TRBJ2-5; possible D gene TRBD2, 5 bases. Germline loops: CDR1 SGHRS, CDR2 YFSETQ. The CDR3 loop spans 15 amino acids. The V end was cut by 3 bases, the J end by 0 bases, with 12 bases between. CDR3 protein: CASSSQPGYQETQYF. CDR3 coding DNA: TGCGCCAGCAGCTCGCAGCCGGGGTACCAAGAGACCCAGTACTTC.

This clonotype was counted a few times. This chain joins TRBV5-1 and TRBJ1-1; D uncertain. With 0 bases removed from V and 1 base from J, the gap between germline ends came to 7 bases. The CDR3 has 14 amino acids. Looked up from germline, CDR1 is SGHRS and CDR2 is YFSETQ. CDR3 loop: CASSLAGENTEAFF. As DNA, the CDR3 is TGCGCCAGCAGCTTGGCCGGGGAGAACACTGAAGCTTTCTTT.

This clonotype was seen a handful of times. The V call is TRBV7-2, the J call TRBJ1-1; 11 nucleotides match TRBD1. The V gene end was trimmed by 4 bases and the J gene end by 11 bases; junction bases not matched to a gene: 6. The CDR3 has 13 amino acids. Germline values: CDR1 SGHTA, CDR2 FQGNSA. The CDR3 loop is CASSSLDRGHAFF. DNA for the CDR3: TGTGCCAGCAGCTCTTTGGACAGGGGGCATGCTTTCTTT. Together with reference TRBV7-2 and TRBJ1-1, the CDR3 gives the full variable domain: GAGVSQSPSNKVTEKGKDVELRCDPISGHTALYWYRQSLGQGLEFLIYFQGNSAPDKSGLPSDRFSAERTGGSVSTLTIQRTQQEDSAVYLCASSSLDRGHAFFGQGTRLTVV.

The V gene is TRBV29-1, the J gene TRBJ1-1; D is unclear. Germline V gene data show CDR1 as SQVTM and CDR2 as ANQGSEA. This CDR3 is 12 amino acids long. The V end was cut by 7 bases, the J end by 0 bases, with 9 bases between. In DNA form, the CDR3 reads TGCAGCGGGGAGGACCTGAACACTGAAGCTTTCTTT. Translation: CSGEDLNTEAFF.

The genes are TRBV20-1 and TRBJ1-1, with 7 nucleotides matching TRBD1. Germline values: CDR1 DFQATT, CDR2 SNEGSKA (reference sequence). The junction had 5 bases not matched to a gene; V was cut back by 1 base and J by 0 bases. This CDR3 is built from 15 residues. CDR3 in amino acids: CSARASTGLNTEAFF. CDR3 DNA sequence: TGCAGTGCTAGAGCCTCGACAGGGCTGAACACTGAAGCTTTCTTT.

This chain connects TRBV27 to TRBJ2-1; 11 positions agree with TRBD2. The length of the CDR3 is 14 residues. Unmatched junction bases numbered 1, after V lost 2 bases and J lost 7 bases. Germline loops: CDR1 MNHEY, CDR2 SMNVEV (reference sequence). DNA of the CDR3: TGTGCCAGCAGTTTAAGGACTAGCGGGAATGAGCAGTTCTTC. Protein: CASSLRTSGNEQFF.

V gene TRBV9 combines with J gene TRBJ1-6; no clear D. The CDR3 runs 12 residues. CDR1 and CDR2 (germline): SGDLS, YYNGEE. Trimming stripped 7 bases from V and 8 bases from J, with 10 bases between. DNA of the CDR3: TGTGCCAGCGGAGGAACGGATTCACCCCTCCACTTT. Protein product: CASGGTDSPLHF.

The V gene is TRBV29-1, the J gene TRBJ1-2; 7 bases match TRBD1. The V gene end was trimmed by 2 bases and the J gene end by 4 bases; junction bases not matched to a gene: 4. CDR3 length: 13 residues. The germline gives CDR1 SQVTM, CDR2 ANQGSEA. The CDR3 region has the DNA TGCAGCGTTGAAAGACAGGGAGGCTATGGCTACACCTTC. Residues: CSVERQGGYGYTF.

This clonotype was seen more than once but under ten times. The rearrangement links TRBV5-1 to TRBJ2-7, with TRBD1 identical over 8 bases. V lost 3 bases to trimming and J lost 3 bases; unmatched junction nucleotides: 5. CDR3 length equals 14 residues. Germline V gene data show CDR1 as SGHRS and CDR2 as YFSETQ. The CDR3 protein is CASSYADRGYEQYF. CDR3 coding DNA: TGCGCCAGCAGCTACGCAGACAGGGGCTACGAGCAGTACTTC.

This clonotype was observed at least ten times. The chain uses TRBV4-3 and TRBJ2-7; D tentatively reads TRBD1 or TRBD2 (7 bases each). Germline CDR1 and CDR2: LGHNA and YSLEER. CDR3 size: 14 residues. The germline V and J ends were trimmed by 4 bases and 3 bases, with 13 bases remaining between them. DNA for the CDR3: TGCGCCAGCAGCCGTGGGGGGGACAGCTACGAGCAGTACTTC. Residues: CASSRGGDSYEQYF.

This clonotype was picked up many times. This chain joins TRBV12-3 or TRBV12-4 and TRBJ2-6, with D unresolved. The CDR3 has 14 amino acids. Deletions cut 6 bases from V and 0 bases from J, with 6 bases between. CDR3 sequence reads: CASSPPSGANVLTF. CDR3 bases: TGTGCCAGCAGCCCCCCCTCTGGGGCCAACGTCCTGACTTTC.

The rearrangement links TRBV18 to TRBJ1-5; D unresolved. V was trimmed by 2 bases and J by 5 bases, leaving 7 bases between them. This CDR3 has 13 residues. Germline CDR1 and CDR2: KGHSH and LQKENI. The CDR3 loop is CASSPEKYQPQHF. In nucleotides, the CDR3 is TGTGCCAGCTCACCAGAAAAGTATCAGCCCCAGCATTTT.

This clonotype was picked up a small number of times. The CDR3 DNA sequence: TGCGCCAGCAGCCAAGATGCGGGCAACTCTGGAAACACCATATATTTT. It codes for CASSQDAGNSGNTIYF. J is TRBJ1-3 and V is TRBV4-3; no definite D call. Trimming shortened V by 0 bases and J by 0 bases, and 9 bases separated the two germline ends. The CDR3 consists of 16 residues. Germline-derived CDR1 and CDR2 are LGHNA and YSLEER.

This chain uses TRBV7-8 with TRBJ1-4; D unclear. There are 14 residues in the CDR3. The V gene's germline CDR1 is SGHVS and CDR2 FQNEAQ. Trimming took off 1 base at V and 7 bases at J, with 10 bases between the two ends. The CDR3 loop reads CASSLEGSREKLFF. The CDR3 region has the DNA TGTGCCAGCAGCTTAGAAGGGTCTCGTGAAAAACTGTTTTTT. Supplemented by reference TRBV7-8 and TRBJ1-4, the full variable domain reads GAGVSQSPRYKVAKRGQDVALRCDPISGHVSLFWYQQALGQGPEFLTYFQNEAQLDKSGLPSDRFFAERPEGSVSTLKIQRTQQEDSAVYLCASSLEGSREKLFFGSGTQLSVL.